The rows below give T cell receptor beta chains drawn from one sample of a study of blood T cell repertoires in COVID-19. Repertoires were generated with immunoSEQ multiplex PCR, while TCRdb's copy carries only in-frame clones and drops some. The data hold approximately 68,000 clones, with around nine tenths observed a single time. Specimen: peripheral blood. Receptors originate from a woman aged 55 to 70 with acute or convalescent COVID-19. Each CDR3 is given with its conserved first and last residue. D genes are given only for firm matches. A row's size may be missing; if present it is once, few, many or a size class.

len: 14
j_gene: TRBJ2-5
v_gene: TRBV2
d_gene: TRBD1
abundance: .
CDR3aa: CASMRGQIQETQYF
CDR3nt: TGTGCCAGCATGAGGGGACAGATCCAAGAGACCCAGTACTTC

len: 16
j_gene: TRBJ2-2
v_gene: TRBV5-1
d_gene: TRBD2
abundance: .
CDR3aa: CASSSRAAGVTGELFF
CDR3nt: TGCGCCAGCAGCAGTCGCGCAGCGGGGGTCACCGGGGAGCTGTTTTTT

len: 17
j_gene: TRBJ2-2
v_gene: TRBV9
d_gene: .
abundance: .
CDR3aa: CASSLDWLAPNTGELFF
CDR3nt: TGTGCCAGCAGCCTAGACTGGTTAGCACCGAACACCGGGGAGCTGTTTTTT

len: 13
j_gene: TRBJ2-3
v_gene: TRBV5-4
d_gene: .
abundance: .
CDR3aa: CASSLRVTDTQYF
CDR3nt: TGTGCCAGCAGCTTGCGCGTCACAGATACGCAGTATTTT

len: 17
j_gene: TRBJ2-2
v_gene: TRBV10-2
d_gene: TRBD1
abundance: .
CDR3aa: CASNSPGQGANTGELFF
CDR3nt: TGCGCCAGCAATAGTCCGGGACAGGGGGCGAACACCGGGGAGCTGTTTTTT

len: 12
j_gene: TRBJ1-1
v_gene: TRBV10-3
d_gene: .
abundance: .
CDR3aa: CATKQVNTEAFF
CDR3nt: TGTGCCACCAAACAGGTAAACACTGAAGCTTTCTTT

len: 17
j_gene: TRBJ2-1
v_gene: TRBV6-6
d_gene: TRBD2
abundance: once
CDR3aa: CASSPEFTGGITMQQFF
CDR3nt: TGTGCCAGCAGTCCCGAATTCACGGGGGGGATTACAATGCAGCAGTTCTTC

len: 17
j_gene: TRBJ2-4
v_gene: TRBV25-1
d_gene: TRBD2
abundance: .
CDR3aa: CASRGSGGTNPGNIQYF
CDR3nt: TGTGCCAGCAGGGGAAGCGGGGGCACCAATCCGGGAAACATTCAGTACTTC

len: 13
j_gene: TRBJ2-1
v_gene: TRBV19
d_gene: .
abundance: .
CDR3aa: CASSLLNSNEQFF
CDR3nt: TGTGCCAGTAGTTTACTAAATTCCAATGAGCAGTTCTTC

len: 15
j_gene: TRBJ2-5
v_gene: TRBV5-1
d_gene: .
abundance: .
CDR3aa: CASSLWGDSQETQYF
CDR3nt: TGCGCCAGCAGCTTGTGGGGAGATTCCCAAGAGACCCAGTACTTC

len: 15
j_gene: TRBJ2-5
v_gene: TRBV18
d_gene: .
abundance: once
CDR3aa: CASSPVSEAAETQYF
CDR3nt: TGTGCCAGCTCACCAGTATCAGAAGCGGCGGAGACCCAGTACTTC

len: 13
j_gene: TRBJ2-1
v_gene: TRBV11-2
d_gene: .
abundance: .
CDR3aa: CASSFQGVYEQFF
CDR3nt: TGTGCCAGCAGCTTCCAGGGCGTCTATGAGCAGTTCTTC

len: 15
j_gene: TRBJ1-2
v_gene: TRBV19
d_gene: .
abundance: .
CDR3aa: CASSPGGGAGYGYTF
CDR3nt: TGTGCCAGTAGCCCCGGCGGGGGCGCGGGCTATGGCTACACCTTC

len: 16
j_gene: TRBJ2-1
v_gene: TRBV29-1
d_gene: .
abundance: .
CDR3aa: CSVEGGRTGTTTGQFF
CDR3nt: TGCAGCGTTGAAGGGGGGAGGACAGGGACTACAACTGGGCAGTTCTTC

len: 18
j_gene: TRBJ2-2
v_gene: TRBV19
d_gene: .
abundance: .
CDR3aa: CASSPYFAGAGTSGELFF
CDR3nt: TGTGCCAGTAGCCCTTATTTTGCGGGTGCAGGCACGTCCGGGGAGCTGTTTTTT

len: 15
j_gene: TRBJ2-1
v_gene: TRBV6-1
d_gene: .
abundance: .
CDR3aa: CASSADSRSYNEQFF
CDR3nt: TGTGCCAGCAGTGCGGACAGCCGTTCCTACAATGAGCAGTTCTTC

len: 15
j_gene: TRBJ2-2
v_gene: TRBV5-1
d_gene: TRBD1
abundance: .
CDR3aa: CASSLEGAPSGELFF
CDR3nt: TGCGCCAGCAGCTTGGAGGGGGCCCCTAGTGGGGAGCTGTTTTTT

len: 13
j_gene: TRBJ2-1
v_gene: TRBV27
d_gene: .
abundance: .
CDR3aa: CASSLARDGGQFF
CDR3nt: TGTGCCAGCAGTTTAGCGCGGGACGGAGGCCAGTTCTTC

len: 16
j_gene: TRBJ1-1
v_gene: TRBV9
d_gene: .
abundance: .
CDR3aa: CASSVEATVRNTEAFF
CDR3nt: TGTGCCAGCAGCGTAGAGGCGACTGTTAGGAACACTGAAGCTTTCTTT

len: 15
j_gene: TRBJ1-1
v_gene: TRBV6-6
d_gene: TRBD1
abundance: once
CDR3aa: CASRSIGTANTEAFF
CDR3nt: TGTGCCAGCAGATCAATTGGGACAGCGAACACTGAAGCTTTCTTT

len: 14
j_gene: TRBJ2-7
v_gene: TRBV4-1
d_gene: TRBD1
abundance: .
CDR3aa: CASSQTGPPYEQYF
CDR3nt: TGCGCCAGCAGCCAGACAGGGCCTCCCTACGAGCAGTACTTC

len: 13
j_gene: TRBJ2-3
v_gene: TRBV7-2
d_gene: TRBD2
abundance: .
CDR3aa: CASRIGGANTQYF
CDR3nt: TGTGCCAGCAGGATCGGGGGGGCTAATACGCAGTATTTT

len: 14
j_gene: TRBJ2-2
v_gene: TRBV5-6
d_gene: .
abundance: .
CDR3aa: CASSPRQNTGELFF
CDR3nt: TGTGCCAGCAGCCCTCGACAAAACACCGGGGAGCTGTTTTTT

len: 14
j_gene: TRBJ2-4
v_gene: TRBV2
d_gene: .
abundance: .
CDR3aa: CASSKEGEPNIQYF
CDR3nt: TGTGCCAGCAGCAAAGAGGGGGAACCGAACATTCAGTACTTC

len: 14
j_gene: TRBJ1-1
v_gene: TRBV5-1
d_gene: TRBD1
abundance: .
CDR3aa: CASSEGQGYTEAFF
CDR3nt: TGCGCCAGCAGCGAGGGACAGGGGTACACTGAAGCTTTCTTT

len: 11
j_gene: TRBJ1-1
v_gene: TRBV12-3/TRBV12-4
d_gene: .
abundance: .
CDR3aa: CASSLGRGAFF
CDR3nt: TGTGCCAGCAGTTTGGGAAGGGGAGCTTTCTTT

len: 16
j_gene: TRBJ2-6
v_gene: TRBV25-1
d_gene: .
abundance: few
CDR3aa: CASSDTFMSGANVLTF
CDR3nt: TGTGCCAGCAGTGATACATTCATGTCTGGGGCCAACGTCCTGACTTTC

len: 15
j_gene: TRBJ1-5
v_gene: TRBV10-3
d_gene: TRBD1
abundance: .
CDR3aa: CAISEAGGSNQPQHF
CDR3nt: TGTGCCATCAGTGAGGCAGGGGGGAGCAATCAGCCCCAGCATTTT

len: 12
j_gene: TRBJ1-1
v_gene: TRBV5-1
d_gene: .
abundance: .
CDR3aa: CASRIGGTEAFF
CDR3nt: TGCGCCAGCAGGATAGGGGGTACTGAAGCTTTCTTT

len: 14
j_gene: TRBJ1-2
v_gene: TRBV19
d_gene: .
abundance: .
CDR3aa: CASIGTGKAYGYTF
CDR3nt: TGTGCCAGTATAGGAACCGGGAAAGCCTATGGCTACACCTTC

len: 12
j_gene: TRBJ1-3
v_gene: TRBV9
d_gene: .
abundance: .
CDR3aa: CASSVQGNTIYF
CDR3nt: TGTGCCAGCAGCGTTCAGGGTAACACCATATATTTT

len: 14
j_gene: TRBJ2-3
v_gene: TRBV19
d_gene: .
abundance: .
CDR3aa: CASSIAAGTDTQYF
CDR3nt: TGTGCCAGTAGTATCGCAGCGGGCACAGATACGCAGTATTTT

len: 13
j_gene: TRBJ2-7
v_gene: TRBV11-2
d_gene: TRBD1
abundance: .
CDR3aa: CASSLYTGVEQYF
CDR3nt: TGTGCCAGCAGCTTATATACAGGGGTAGAGCAGTACTTC

len: 15
j_gene: TRBJ2-7
v_gene: TRBV5-6
d_gene: TRBD1
abundance: .
CDR3aa: CASSRRQGITYEQYF
CDR3nt: TGTGCCAGCAGCAGAAGACAGGGAATAACGTACGAGCAGTACTTC

len: 17
j_gene: TRBJ1-1
v_gene: TRBV4-1
d_gene: .
abundance: .
CDR3aa: CASSQAGELDLNTEAFF
CDR3nt: TGCGCCAGCAGCCAAGCCGGGGAGCTCGATTTGAACACTGAAGCTTTCTTT

len: 11
j_gene: TRBJ1-2
v_gene: TRBV29-1
d_gene: .
abundance: .
CDR3aa: CSVGGGGGYTF
CDR3nt: TGCAGCGTGGGGGGGGGCGGGGGCTACACCTTC

len: 17
j_gene: TRBJ2-5
v_gene: TRBV11-2
d_gene: TRBD2
abundance: .
CDR3aa: CASSHWTSGGALETQYF
CDR3nt: TGTGCCAGCAGCCACTGGACTAGCGGGGGGGCCCTAGAGACCCAGTACTTC

len: 15
j_gene: TRBJ2-2
v_gene: TRBV7-8
d_gene: .
abundance: .
CDR3aa: CASSLDRTDTGELFF
CDR3nt: TGTGCCAGCAGCTTAGATAGGACAGACACCGGGGAGCTGTTTTTT

len: 15
j_gene: TRBJ1-4
v_gene: TRBV6-5
d_gene: TRBD1
abundance: .
CDR3aa: CASSYSDRGNEKLFF
CDR3nt: TGTGCCAGCAGTTACTCGGACAGGGGGAATGAAAAACTGTTTTTT

len: 12
j_gene: TRBJ2-7
v_gene: TRBV5-6
d_gene: .
abundance: .
CDR3aa: CASSLELGEQYF
CDR3nt: TGTGCCAGCAGCTTGGAACTAGGCGAGCAGTACTTC

len: 13
j_gene: TRBJ1-4
v_gene: TRBV7-6
d_gene: .
abundance: .
CDR3aa: CASSKDKLGKLFF
CDR3nt: TGTGCCAGCAGCAAGGACAAACTGGGAAAACTGTTTTTT

len: 15
j_gene: TRBJ2-1
v_gene: TRBV29-1
d_gene: TRBD2
abundance: .
CDR3aa: CSVEEGTSDYNEQFF
CDR3nt: TGCAGCGTTGAAGAGGGGACTAGCGATTACAATGAGCAGTTCTTC

len: 15
j_gene: TRBJ1-5
v_gene: TRBV19
d_gene: TRBD1
abundance: .
CDR3aa: CASSIYRGREQPQHF
CDR3nt: TGTGCCAGTAGTATCTACAGGGGGCGTGAACAGCCCCAGCATTTT

len: 14
j_gene: TRBJ2-7
v_gene: TRBV5-6
d_gene: TRBD1
abundance: .
CDR3aa: CASRLTGTGGEQYF
CDR3nt: TGTGCCAGCAGGTTAACCGGGACAGGGGGCGAGCAGTACTTC

len: 20
j_gene: TRBJ1-1
v_gene: TRBV30
d_gene: .
abundance: many
CDR3aa: CAPLCLECKIGTGERTEAFF
CDR3nt: .

len: 17
j_gene: TRBJ2-5
v_gene: TRBV5-1
d_gene: .
abundance: few
CDR3aa: CASSLAVLAGAQETQYF
CDR3nt: TGCGCCAGCAGCTTGGCCGTTCTGGCGGGGGCACAAGAGACCCAGTACTTC

len: 13
j_gene: TRBJ1-6
v_gene: TRBV7-9
d_gene: TRBD1
abundance: .
CDR3aa: CASNTGGNSPLHF
CDR3nt: TGTGCCAGCAACACAGGGGGGAATTCACCCCTCCACTTT

len: 14
j_gene: TRBJ1-4
v_gene: TRBV7-9
d_gene: .
abundance: .
CDR3aa: CASSQVPEGEKLFF
CDR3nt: TGTGCCAGCAGCCAGGTCCCTGAGGGTGAAAAACTGTTTTTT

len: 14
j_gene: TRBJ2-3
v_gene: TRBV12-5
d_gene: .
abundance: .
CDR3aa: CASGFERLTDTQYF
CDR3nt: TGTGCTAGTGGTTTCGAGCGGCTCACAGATACGCAGTATTTT

len: 13
j_gene: TRBJ2-7
v_gene: TRBV11-3
d_gene: .
abundance: few
CDR3aa: CASSLAGAYEQYF
CDR3nt: TGTGCCAGCAGCCTTGCAGGGGCCTACGAGCAGTACTTC

len: 16
j_gene: TRBJ2-5
v_gene: TRBV5-1
d_gene: TRBD1
abundance: .
CDR3aa: CASSAGQANDWETQYF
CDR3nt: TGCGCCAGCAGCGCGGGACAGGCGAATGATTGGGAGACCCAGTACTTC

len: 17
j_gene: TRBJ2-6
v_gene: TRBV18
d_gene: TRBD1
abundance: .
CDR3aa: CASSPTGGSAGANVLTF
CDR3nt: TGTGCCAGCTCACCGACAGGGGGCAGTGCTGGGGCCAACGTCCTGACTTTC

len: 12
j_gene: TRBJ1-4
v_gene: TRBV25-1
d_gene: .
abundance: .
CDR3aa: CASSEGGRKLFF
CDR3nt: TGTGCCAGCAGTGAGGGTGGGAGGAAACTGTTTTTT

len: 14
j_gene: TRBJ1-2
v_gene: TRBV25-1
d_gene: .
abundance: .
CDR3aa: CASSGRQGSYGYTF
CDR3nt: TGTGCCAGCAGTGGGAGGCAGGGGAGTTATGGCTACACCTTC

len: 14
j_gene: TRBJ1-4
v_gene: TRBV6-5
d_gene: .
abundance: .
CDR3aa: CASSIRQANEKLFF
CDR3nt: TGTGCCAGCAGTATACGACAGGCAAATGAAAAACTGTTTTTT

len: 16
j_gene: TRBJ1-1
v_gene: TRBV5-6
d_gene: TRBD1
abundance: .
CDR3aa: CASRETGGVMNTEAFF
CDR3nt: TGTGCCAGCAGGGAGACAGGGGGCGTAATGAACACTGAAGCTTTCTTT

len: 11
j_gene: TRBJ2-7
v_gene: TRBV20-1
d_gene: .
abundance: .
CDR3aa: CSARWGDEQYF
CDR3nt: TGCAGTGCTAGATGGGGGGACGAGCAGTACTTC